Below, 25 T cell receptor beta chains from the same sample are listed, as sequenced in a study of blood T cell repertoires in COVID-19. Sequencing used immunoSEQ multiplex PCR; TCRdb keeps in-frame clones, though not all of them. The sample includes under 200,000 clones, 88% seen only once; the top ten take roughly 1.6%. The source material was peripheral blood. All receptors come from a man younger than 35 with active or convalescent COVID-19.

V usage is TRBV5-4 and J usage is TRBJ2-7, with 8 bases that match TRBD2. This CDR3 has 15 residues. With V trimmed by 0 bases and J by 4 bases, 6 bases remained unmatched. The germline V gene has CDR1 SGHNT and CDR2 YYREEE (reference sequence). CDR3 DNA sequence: TGTGCCAGCAGCTTGGCGGGGGGGGCTATGTACGAGCAGTACTTC. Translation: CASSLAGGAMYEQYF.

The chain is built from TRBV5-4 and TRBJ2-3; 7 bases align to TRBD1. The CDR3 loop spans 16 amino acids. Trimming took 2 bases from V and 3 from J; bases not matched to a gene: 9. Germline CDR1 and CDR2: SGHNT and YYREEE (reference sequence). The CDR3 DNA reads TGTGCCAGCAGCTTCCGACAGGGTTCTTTGACAGATACGCAGTATTTT. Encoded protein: CASSFRQGSLTDTQYF. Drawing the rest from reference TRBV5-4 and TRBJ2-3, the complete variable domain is ETGVTQSPTHLIKTRGQQVTLRCSSQSGHNTVSWYQQALGQGPQFIFQYYREEENGRGNFPPRFSGLQFPNYSSELNVNALELDDSALYLCASSFRQGSLTDTQYFGPGTRLTVL.

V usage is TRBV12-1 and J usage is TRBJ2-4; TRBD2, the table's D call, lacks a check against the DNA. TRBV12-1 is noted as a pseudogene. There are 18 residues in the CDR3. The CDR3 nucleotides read TGTGCCAGCAGCTTTGCCACTTCAAGCGGGAGAGGGGGGCAAATTCAGTACTTC. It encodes CASSFATSSGRGGQIQYF.

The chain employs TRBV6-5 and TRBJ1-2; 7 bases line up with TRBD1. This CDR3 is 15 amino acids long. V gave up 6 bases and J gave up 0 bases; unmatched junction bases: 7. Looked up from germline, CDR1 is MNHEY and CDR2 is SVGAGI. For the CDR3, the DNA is TGTGCCAGCAGGATGGGACAGTCAACTAACTATGGCTACACCTTC. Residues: CASRMGQSTNYGYTF.

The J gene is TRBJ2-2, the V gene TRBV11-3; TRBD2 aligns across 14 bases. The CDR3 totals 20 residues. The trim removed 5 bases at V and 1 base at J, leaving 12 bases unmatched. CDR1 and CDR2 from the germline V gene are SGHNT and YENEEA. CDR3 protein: CASSPGLAGATGGNTGELFF. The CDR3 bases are TGTGCCAGCAGCCCGGGACTAGCGGGAGCGACGGGCGGGAACACCGGGGAGCTGTTTTTT.

CDR3 DNA sequence: TGTGCTAGTTCGCGAGACAAACGCGAAGAGACCCAGTACTTC. It encodes CASSRDKREETQYF. The rearrangement uses TRBV12-5 and TRBJ2-5; no clear D gene. Germline CDR1 LGHNT, CDR2 FRNRAP. V dropped 8 bases and J dropped 3 bases, with 16 bases sitting between them. The CDR3 is 14 residues long.

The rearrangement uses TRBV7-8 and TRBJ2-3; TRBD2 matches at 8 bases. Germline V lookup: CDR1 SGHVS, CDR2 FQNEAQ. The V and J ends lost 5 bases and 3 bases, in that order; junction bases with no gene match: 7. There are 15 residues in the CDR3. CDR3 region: CASSLSGSTTDTQYF. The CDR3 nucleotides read TGTGCCAGCAGCCTAAGCGGGAGTACAACAGATACGCAGTATTTT.

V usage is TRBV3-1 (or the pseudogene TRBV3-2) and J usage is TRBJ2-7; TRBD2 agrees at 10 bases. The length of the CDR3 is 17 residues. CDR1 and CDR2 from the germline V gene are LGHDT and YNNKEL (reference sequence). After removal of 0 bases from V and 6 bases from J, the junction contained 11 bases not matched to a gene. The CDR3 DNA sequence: TGTGCCAGCAGCCAAGACGTCGCGCTAGCGGGAGTGCGCGAGCAGTACTTC. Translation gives CASSQDVALAGVREQYF.

The CDR3 nucleotides read TGTGCCAGCAACATTGGCTCCGTTAGCAATCAGCCCCAGCATTTT. It translates to CASNIGSVSNQPQHF. V usage is TRBV2 and J usage is TRBJ1-5; D is uncertain. The CDR3 loop spans 15 amino acids. Trimming took off 7 bases at V and 0 bases at J, with 13 bases between the two ends. Looked up from germline, CDR1 is SNHLY and CDR2 is FYNNEI.

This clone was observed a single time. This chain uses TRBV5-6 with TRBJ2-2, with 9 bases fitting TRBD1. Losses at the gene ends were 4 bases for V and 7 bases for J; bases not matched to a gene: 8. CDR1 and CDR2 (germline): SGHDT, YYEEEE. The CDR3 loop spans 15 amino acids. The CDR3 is CASSPNRGRIGELFF. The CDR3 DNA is TGTGCCAGCAGCCCGAACAGGGGGCGAATCGGGGAGCTGTTTTTT.

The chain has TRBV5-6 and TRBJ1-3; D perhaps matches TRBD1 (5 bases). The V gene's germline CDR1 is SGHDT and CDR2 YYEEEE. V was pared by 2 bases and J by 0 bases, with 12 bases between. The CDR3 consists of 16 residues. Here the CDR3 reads CASSFGTGSSGNTIYF. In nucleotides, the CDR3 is TGTGCCAGCAGCTTCGGCACAGGTTCCTCTGGAAACACCATATATTTT.

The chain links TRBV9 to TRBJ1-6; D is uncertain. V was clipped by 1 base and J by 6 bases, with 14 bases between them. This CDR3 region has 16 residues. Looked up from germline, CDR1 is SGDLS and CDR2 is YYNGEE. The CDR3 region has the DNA TGTGCCAGCAGCGTACCCCAGGCGAGCCCTAATTCACCCCTCCACTTT. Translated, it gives CASSVPQASPNSPLHF.

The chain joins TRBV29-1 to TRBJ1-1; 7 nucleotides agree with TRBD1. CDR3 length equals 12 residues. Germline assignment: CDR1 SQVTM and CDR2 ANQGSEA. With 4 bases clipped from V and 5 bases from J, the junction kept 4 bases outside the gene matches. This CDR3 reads CSVGRRGTEAFF. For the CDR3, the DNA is TGCAGCGTTGGTCGCAGGGGGACTGAAGCTTTCTTT.

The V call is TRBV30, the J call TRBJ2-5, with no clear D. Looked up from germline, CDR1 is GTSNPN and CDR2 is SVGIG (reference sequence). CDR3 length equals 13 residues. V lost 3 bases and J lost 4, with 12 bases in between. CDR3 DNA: TGTGCCTGGAGCCCCAGACTTGGAGAGACCCAGTACTTC. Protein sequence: CAWSPRLGETQYF.

CDR3 nucleotide sequence: TGTGCCAGCAGAGCGACCAAAGGGGGTGCCTATGGCTACACCTTC. Translating it yields CASRATKGGAYGYTF. The chain employs TRBV6-5 and TRBJ1-2; weak D call: TRBD1 (6 bases). V was shortened by 6 bases and J by 4 bases, with 18 bases between the two germline ends. This CDR3 region has 15 residues. CDR1 and CDR2 from the germline V gene are MNHEY and SVGAGI.

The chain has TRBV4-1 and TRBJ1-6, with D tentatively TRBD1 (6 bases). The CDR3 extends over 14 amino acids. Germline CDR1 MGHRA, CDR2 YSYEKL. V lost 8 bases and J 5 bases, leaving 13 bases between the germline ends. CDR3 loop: CASAVGGNNSPLHF. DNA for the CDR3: TGCGCCAGCGCAGTAGGGGGAAATAATTCACCCCTCCACTTT.

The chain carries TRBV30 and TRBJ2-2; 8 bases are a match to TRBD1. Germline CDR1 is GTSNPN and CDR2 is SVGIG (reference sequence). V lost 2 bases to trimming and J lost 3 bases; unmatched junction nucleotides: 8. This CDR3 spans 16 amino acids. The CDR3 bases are TGTGCCTGGAGTCCCTCCGGGACAGGAGACACCGGGGAGCTGTTTTTT. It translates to CAWSPSGTGDTGELFF. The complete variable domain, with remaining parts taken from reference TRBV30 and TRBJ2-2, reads SQTIHQWPATLVQPVGSPLSLECTVEGTSNPNLYWYRQAAGRGLQLLFYSVGIGQISSEVPQNLSASRPQDRQFILSSKKLLLSDSGFYLCAWSPSGTGDTGELFFGEGSRLTVL.

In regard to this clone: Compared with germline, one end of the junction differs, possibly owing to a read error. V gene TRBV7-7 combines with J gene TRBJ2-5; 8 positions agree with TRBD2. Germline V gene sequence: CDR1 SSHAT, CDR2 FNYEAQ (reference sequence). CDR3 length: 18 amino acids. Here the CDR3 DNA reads TGTGCTAGCAGCTTAGGCCCCGAGGGGAGCGGGAGTACCGAGACCCAGTACTTC. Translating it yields CASSLGPEGSGSTETQYF.

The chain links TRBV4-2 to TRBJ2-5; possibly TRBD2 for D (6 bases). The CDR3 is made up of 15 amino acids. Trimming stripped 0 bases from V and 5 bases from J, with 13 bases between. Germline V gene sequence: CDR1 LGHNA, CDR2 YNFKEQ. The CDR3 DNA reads TGTGCCAGCAGCCAAGAGGGACTCTCATGGGAGACCCAGTACTTC. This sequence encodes CASSQEGLSWETQYF.

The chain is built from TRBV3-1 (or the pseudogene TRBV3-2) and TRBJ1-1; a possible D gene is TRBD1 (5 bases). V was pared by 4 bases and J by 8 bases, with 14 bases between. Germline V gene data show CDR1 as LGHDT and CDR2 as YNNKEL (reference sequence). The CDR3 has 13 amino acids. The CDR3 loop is CASSPGLSREAFF. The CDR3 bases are TGTGCCAGCAGCCCGGGACTCTCCAGAGAAGCTTTCTTT.

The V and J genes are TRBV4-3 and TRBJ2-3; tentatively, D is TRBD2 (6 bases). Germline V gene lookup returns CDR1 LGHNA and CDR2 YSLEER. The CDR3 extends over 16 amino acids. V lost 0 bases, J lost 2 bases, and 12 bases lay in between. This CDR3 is CASSQDLGGPTDTQYF. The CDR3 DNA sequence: TGCGCCAGCAGCCAAGATTTGGGGGGACCCACAGATACGCAGTATTTT.

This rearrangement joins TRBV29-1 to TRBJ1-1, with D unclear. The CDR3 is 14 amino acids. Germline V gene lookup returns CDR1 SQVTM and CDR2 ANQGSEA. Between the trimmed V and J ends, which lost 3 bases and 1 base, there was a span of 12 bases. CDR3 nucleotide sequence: TGCAGCGTTGACATGCGGCGTGCGAACACTGAAGCTTTCTTT. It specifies CSVDMRRANTEAFF.

As DNA, the CDR3 is TGTGCCTGGAGTCAGTACCAAGAGACCCAGTACTTC. Translated: CAWSQYQETQYF. The chain combines TRBV30 with TRBJ2-5; D remains ambiguous. V was clipped by 2 bases and J by 0 bases, with 4 bases between them. The germline gives CDR1 GTSNPN, CDR2 SVGIG (reference sequence). This CDR3 comprises 12 residues. The whole variable domain, filled in from reference TRBV30 and TRBJ2-5, reads SQTIHQWPATLVQPVGSPLSLECTVEGTSNPNLYWYRQAAGRGLQLLFYSVGIGQISSEVPQNLSASRPQDRQFILSSKKLLLSDSGFYLCAWSQYQETQYFGPGTRLLVL.

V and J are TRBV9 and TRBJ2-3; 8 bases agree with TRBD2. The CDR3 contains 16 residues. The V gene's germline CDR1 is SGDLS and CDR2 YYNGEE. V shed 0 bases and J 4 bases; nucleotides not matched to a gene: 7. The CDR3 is CASSVGTSFLADTQYF. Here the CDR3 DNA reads TGTGCCAGCAGCGTAGGGACTAGCTTCCTCGCAGATACGCAGTATTTT.

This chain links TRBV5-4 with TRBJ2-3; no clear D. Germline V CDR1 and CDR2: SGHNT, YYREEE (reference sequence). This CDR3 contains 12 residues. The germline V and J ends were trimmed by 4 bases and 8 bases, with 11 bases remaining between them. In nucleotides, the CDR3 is TGTGCCAGCAGCCAAACAGAGACTACGCAGTATTTT. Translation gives CASSQTETTQYF.